This T cell receptor (beta chain) emerged from a study of cytomegalovirus exposure and HLA in healthy donors listed by TCRdb under 2017. In terms of the full investigation: An earlier analysis of 587 of the donors reported approximately 300 Gb of sequence data and around 100 million unique TCR beta sequences obtained from around 190 million T cells. Rather than using new phenotypic data, the later analysis identified candidate immune exposures from TCR beta sequences and from how often those sequences occurred across donors. Of the 350 to 450 genotyped donors, 65% to 90% were placed in the genetic ancestry cluster associated with self-reported Caucasian donors. The number of donors typed differed by locus, with 629-630 for A, B, C, DRB1 and DQB1, roughly 550 for DQA1, 606 for DPA1, and some 440 for DPB1. Using immunosequencing, the study profiled T cell repertoires from around 680 subjects and related those repertoires to cytomegalovirus serostatus. To study patterns of TCR occurrence, a later analysis re-analyzed previously published TCR beta repertoires from more than 550 donors and added high-resolution HLA genotyping. Along with the approximately 700-subject first cohort, a separate validation cohort of over a hundred different subjects was used. Both class I and class II loci were covered by HLA typing, at four-digit resolution. Donor age, sex, ethnicity and CMV serostatus were collected together with the repertoire data. The study aimed to test whether cataloging public T cell receptors could reveal signatures of past pathogen exposure. An early release that covered some 640 HLA-typed donors contained about 300 gigabases of sequencing data and about 84 million unique TCR sequences. All discovery cohort repertoires had been generated using a single sequencing platform. In an earlier analysis of a few hundred of the donors, high-throughput TCR beta sequencing was used to judge whether each TCR beta V gene segment behaved as functional or pseudogenic. Four or five DR-DQ haplotypes were treated as single units for association and clustering because of strong linkage in the cohort. In a later genetic analysis, genome-wide SNP genotypes for about 65% of the roughly 700 donors were used, and that subset was treated as a discovery cohort. The study combined high-throughput TCR immunosequencing, statistical association of individual TCRs with disease status, and machine learning to predict cytomegalovirus infection status. Among some 400 genotyped donors of the cohort, an average of about 240,000 unique TCR beta nucleotide sequences were sequenced per donor, roughly 18% of them non-productive. What the research found in general, with its limitations: The earlier analysis of 587 of the donors excluded some 15 rarely observed V segments, including chromosome 9 orphons, because counts were too low. A later analysis found that HLA-associated TCR beta chains were more clonally expanded and had lower generation probabilities than equally common non-associated chains. A group of highly shared sequence variants was considered likely to be a technical artifact of the sequencing pipeline. The authors suggested that the approach could potentially be generalized to other disease states and immunological phenotypes. HLA typing was unavailable for some donors at each locus, so association tests used only the typed subset. Cytomegalovirus status was reported to be diagnosed by the classifier with high specificity and sensitivity in both the original and validation cohorts. Correlated functional status among segregating V segments might reflect linkage disequilibrium, but an unknown experimental factor could not be ruled out. The 87-base-pair reads could not distinguish some IMGT-functional V segments, including TRBV6-2 and TRBV6-3, so those segments were excluded. CMV serostatus was the only immune exposure information available for the cohort. A further reported finding was that TCR beta sequences accurately predicted the HLA-A and HLA-B alleles for most subjects in the first cohort. A later genetic analysis reported fewer N-insertions in productive TCRs among donors in an Asian-associated ancestry cluster than the 666-donor mean. Roughly uniform sequencing depth across donors was assumed in presence/absence analyses, although this assumption may not hold. This cohort had only TCR beta chains sequenced, and the lack of alpha or paired-chain data limited which features could be detected. In vitro tests confirmed that three of the cytomegalovirus-associated TCR beta chains recognize cytomegalovirus antigens. An association between a missense DCLRE1C variant and V-gene and J-gene trimming of TCR beta chains was found in a later genetic analysis and replicated in an independent cohort. In an earlier analysis of several hundred of the donors, most TCR beta V segments were observed in productive rearrangements about 90% or about 30% of the time, broadly matching IMGT annotations. A total of 150 to 200 TCR beta chains were listed by the study as associated with cytomegalovirus. In a later analysis, several top co-occurrence clusters were reported to appear linked to parvovirus B19, influenza, CMV and Epstein-Barr virus. According to a later analysis, most CMV-associated TCR beta chains appeared to be HLA-restricted, and the HLA associations seemed to be driven largely by CMV exposure. Strong co-occurrence of HLA alleles, especially DR and DQ, made assigning TCR associations to individual alleles difficult. In a later analysis, 15,000 to 20,000 TCR beta sequences were associated with specific HLA alleles at a false discovery rate of 0.05. Across donors, most TCR sequences were observed very rarely, whereas some public TCRs were present in many individuals. According to a later analysis, TCR association rates differed among HLA loci, with DRB1 alleles showing the most associated TCRs and HLA-C alleles showing the fewest.

This clone was found a few times. Its binding antigen is unknown. The record has no base qualities; no much larger clone is one base away. At the junction V is shortened by 10 bases and J by 4 bases; bases outside the gene matches: 14. Per the germline V gene, MDHEN is the CDR1 and SYDVKM is the CDR2. The CDR3 has 15 amino acids, counting the end cysteine and phenylalanine. The read is trimmed to its CDR3 DNA, 45 bases read in frame from base 1. The method behind the library was the immunoSEQ multiplex PCR assay. For the multiplex PCR, a mixture combining 60 forward primers for TCR Vbeta segments and 13 reverse primers for TCR Jbeta segments was used. The CDR3 region of rearranged TCR beta genes was amplified from genomic DNA with a multiplex PCR assay. Amplified TCR beta libraries were sequenced as 87-base-pair reads on the Illumina HiSeq System. From the authors' description of their analysis: In a later analysis, about 80 million unique TCR beta chains were counted across the roughly 610 repertoires, and around 10 million of these chains were shared by at least two donors. Raw reads were error-corrected and collapsed into unique sequences with a nearest-neighbor algorithm that merged closely related sequences to remove PCR and sequencing errors. Alignment of CDR3 sequences to IMGT reference sequences was used to assign V, D and J gene segments. For a sequence to be retained, at least a six-nucleotide match to both a V gene segment and a J gene segment was required. A rearrangement was called productive if the CDR3 had no stop codons and remained in frame with V and J, and every other rearrangement was called non-productive. CDR3 was defined by IMGT convention, running from the second conserved V-encoded cysteine to the conserved J-encoded phenylalanine. In an earlier analysis of 500 to 650 of the donors, sequences lacking an unambiguous match to a single V gene segment were excluded. An earlier analysis of just under 600 of the donors called V segments functional above 56.7% productive rearrangements and segregating when the between-donor standard deviation exceeded 5%. A statistical classification framework was developed to diagnose cytomegalovirus status using the catalog of TCR beta chain sequences. V and J gene assignment, in a later analysis, came from comparing TCR nucleotide sequences with IMGT/GENE-DB human TR gene sequences. Using the TCRdist pipeline, a later analysis assigned CDR3 sequences along with most-parsimonious VDJ recombination scenarios. In a later analysis, every TCR beta chain was defined by the combination of its CDR3 amino acid sequence and its V-gene family, and reads without a unique V-gene family were dropped. As a way to deal with suspected cross-contamination and a sequencing artifact, a later analysis dropped approximately 570 nucleotide sequences that were highly shared and had low generation probability. In a later analysis, a clonal expansion index was calculated for each public chain from normalized within-repertoire ranks of inferred template counts. In a later analysis, generation probabilities were computed with a VDJ recombination model fitted to out-of-frame rearrangements, and the resulting probabilities were checked against IGoR. In a later analysis, TCR-TCR, TCR-HLA and TCR-CMV co-occurrence was scored with hypergeometric tests, and a repertoire-size bias correction was applied to TCR pairs. In a later analysis, false discovery rates were estimated by permuting HLA or CMV assignments 20 times. A later analysis grouped co-occurring TCRs with DBSCAN, adding TCRdist sequence similarity when clustering within HLA-allele-positive subsets. Repertoires with fewer than 30,000 or more than 120,000 public chains, plus five repertoires with anomalous nucleotide sharing, were excluded from co-occurrence clustering. This immuneACCESS table, as held by TCRdb, lists in-frame sequences with V and J called but not all clones. Of the missing ones, under half trace to an unresolved V gene in checked studies; the others have no known cause. The V and J calls and clone size were taken over from that table, and D and trimming were inferred from the DNA. The table for this sample lists tens of thousands of clones; approximately 80% of them were counted only once. The top ten hold about 3% of the sample.

In total, roughly 710 healthy bone marrow donors made up the cohort. Cohort members were all nominally healthy when sampled, although unrecorded immune exposures were likely present. The donor was CMV seronegative and belonged to the group of approximately 320 seronegative cohort members. A peripheral blood sample was collected from each donor, and TCR beta sequencing was performed on peripheral blood mononuclear cells. The Qiagen DNeasy Blood Extraction Kit was used to extract genomic DNA from the blood cell samples. The chain joins TRBV28 to TRBJ1-1; the junction holds 8 bases that match TRBD1. The TCR originated in a woman between 35 and 50 years old in good health and CMV-seronegative. Material for sequencing was PBMCs. The nucleotide sequence is TGTGCCACTTCCCAGGACAGGGACGGAGGCACTGAAGCTTTCTTT. The resulting protein is CATSQDRDGGTEAFF.